One and the same sample provided the 17 T cell receptor beta chains below, sequenced in a study of T cell repertoires in cytomegalovirus infection. TCRdb ran MiXCR on the reads and lists one entry per CDR3 protein. The table shows some 680,000 distinct CDR3 sequences, with about 40% occurring only once. Sequencing used PBMCs. The source of these receptors is a human donor in good health (CMV status not recorded). Some clones in this sample may be carry-over from other donors' samples.

This clonotype came up many times. The rearrangement links TRBV28 to TRBJ2-7, with 9 bases that match TRBD2. The CDR3 spans 15 residues. The V gene's germline CDR1 is MDHEN and CDR2 SYDVKM. Trimming took 3 bases from V and 1 from J; bases not matched to a gene: 4. CDR3 amino acids: CASSFLAGLSYEQYF. CDR3 DNA: TGTGCCAGCAGTTTCCTAGCGGGGTTATCCTACGAGCAGTACTTC.

The V call is TRBV12-3 or TRBV12-4, the J call TRBJ2-1; 14 bases line up with TRBD2. The trim removed 7 bases at V and 9 bases at J, leaving 8 bases unmatched. There are 15 residues in the CDR3. The CDR3 nucleotides are TGTGCCAGCACCCTGACTAGCGGGAGGGCCAGTGAGCAGTTCTTC. As protein: CASTLTSGRASEQFF.

This chain links TRBV6-1 with TRBJ2-6; D unresolved. Germline V lookup: CDR1 MNHNS, CDR2 SASEGT. The CDR3 runs to 16 residues. V lost 2 bases, J lost 0 bases, and 8 bases lay in between. The DNA of the CDR3 is TGTGCCAGCAGTGAATTCCGCTTCTCTGGGGCCAACGTCCTGACTTTC. Translated, it gives CASSEFRFSGANVLTF.

This clonotype was counted at least ten times. This sequence joins TRBV7-8 and TRBJ2-5; a possible D gene is TRBD1 (6 bases). The CDR3 extends over 19 amino acids. The germline V and J ends were trimmed by 5 bases and 1 base, with 26 bases remaining between them. Per the germline V gene, CDR1 is SGHVS and CDR2 is FQNEAQ. CDR3 nucleotides: TGTGCCAGCAGCCTACCTAAGGGACAAACTTCACTTCCCCAAGAGACCCAGTACTTC. Its protein product is CASSLPKGQTSLPQETQYF.

The chain combines TRBV6-1 with TRBJ2-3; tentative D call: TRBD1 (6 bases). This CDR3 comprises 16 residues. CDR1 and CDR2 from the germline V gene are MNHNS and SASEGT. V lost 1 base and J lost 6, with 17 bases in between. The CDR3 is CASSEVKRGLRDTQYF. The CDR3, as DNA: TGTGCCAGCAGTGAAGTAAAGAGGGGGTTACGGGATACGCAGTATTTT.

The sample holds one count of this clonotype. The CDR3 ends on some other residue instead of the conserved phenylalanine or tryptophan, so this is likely a read error. The rearrangement uses TRBV11-2 and TRBJ2-7, with D possibly matching TRBD2 (6 bases). Germline loops: CDR1 SGHAT, CDR2 FQNNGV. Trimming removed 5 bases from V and 4 bases from J, with 21 bases in between. This CDR3 has 16 amino acids. The CDR3 protein is CASSPSGSGPQYEQYL. CDR3 DNA sequence: TGTGCCAGCAGCCCCTCCGGGAGTGGCCCCCAATACGAGCAGTACTTA.

This clonotype has a handful of counts. V usage is TRBV28 and J usage is TRBJ1-5; 8 nucleotides align to TRBD1. Germline assignment: CDR1 MDHEN and CDR2 SYDVKM. V dropped 6 bases and J dropped 3; count of bases not matched to a gene: 7. The CDR3 consists of 15 residues. CDR3 nucleotides: TGTGCCAGCAGCTCGGGACAGGCCCACAATCAGCCCCAGCATTTT. Translation gives CASSSGQAHNQPQHF. The whole variable domain, filled in from reference TRBV28 and TRBJ1-5, reads DVKVTQSSRYLVKRTGEKVFLECVQDMDHENMFWYRQDPGLGLRLIYFSYDVKMKEKGDIPEGYSVSREKKERFSLILESASTNQTSMYLCASSSGQAHNQPQHFGDGTRLSIL.

V usage is TRBV9 and J usage is TRBJ2-3; 7 bases are a match to TRBD2. The CDR3 runs to 14 residues. CDR1 and CDR2 (germline): SGDLS, YYNGEE. Trimming at V came to 0 bases and at J to 6 bases, leaving 4 bases not matched to a gene. The CDR3 DNA is TGTGCCAGCAGCGTAGCGCGGGGGAAGGATACGCAGTATTTT. It translates to CASSVARGKDTQYF.

This clonotype was picked up a small number of times. The chain couples TRBV3-1 to TRBJ2-4; D unresolved. Trimming removed 3 bases at V and 0 bases at J, with 9 bases between. Germline V gives CDR1 LGHDT, CDR2 YNNKEL (reference sequence). The CDR3 sequence is 15 residues long. The CDR3, as DNA: TGTGCCAGCAGCCATACTCGGCTAGCCAAAAACATTCAGTACTTC. This codes for CASSHTRLAKNIQYF. Supplemented by reference TRBV3-1 and TRBJ2-4, the full variable domain reads DTAVSQTPKYLVTQMGNDKSIKCEQNLGHDTMYWYKQDSKKFLKIMFSYNNKELIINETVPNRFSPKSPDKAHLNLHINSLELGDSAVYFCASSHTRLAKNIQYFGAGTRLSVL.

This clonotype was counted between two and nine times. V is TRBV7-3 and J is TRBJ2-1, with D perhaps matching TRBD1 (5 bases). Per the germline V gene, CDR1 is SGHTA and CDR2 is FQGTGA. CDR3 size: 15 residues. V gave up 2 bases and J gave up 8 bases, with 16 bases separating them. CDR3 coding DNA: TGTGCCAGCAGCTTATATGTGGGGCCATCGGATGAGCAGTTCTTC. This gives the protein CASSLYVGPSDEQFF.

J is TRBJ2-2 and V is TRBV28; D unclear. This CDR3 region has 17 residues. V lost 2 bases, J lost 0 bases, and 13 bases lay in between. Germline V gene lookup returns CDR1 MDHEN and CDR2 SYDVKM. CDR3 in amino acids: CASSLNGVHTNTGELFF. The CDR3, as DNA: TGTGCCAGCAGTTTAAACGGAGTTCACACGAACACCGGGGAGCTGTTTTTT.

The chain carries TRBV5-6 and TRBJ1-4; D unclear. The V gene's germline CDR1 is SGHDT and CDR2 YYEEEE. With 1 base removed from V and 12 bases from J, the gap between germline ends came to 10 bases. This CDR3 is built from 12 residues. The CDR3 reads CASSLTYGELFF. The CDR3 DNA follows: TGTGCCAGCAGCTTGACTTACGGAGAACTGTTTTTT.

The chain has TRBV28 and TRBJ2-1; no clear D. The CDR3 is 16 amino acids. V lost 3 bases, J lost 0 bases, and 12 bases lay in between. CDR1 and CDR2 from the germline V gene are MDHEN and SYDVKM. The DNA for the CDR3 is TGTGCCAGCAGTTTTATAGGGCGGAGCTCCTACAATGAGCAGTTCTTC. It yields the protein CASSFIGRSSYNEQFF.

The chain has TRBV5-1 and TRBJ2-3, with D uncertain. Germline CDR1 reads SGHRS; CDR2 reads YFSETQ. The CDR3 extends over 15 amino acids. Trimming took 0 bases from V and 2 from J, leaving 10 bases between them. The CDR3 loop reads CASSLDGSFTDTQYF. The DNA for the CDR3 is TGCGCCAGCAGCTTGGACGGAAGTTTCACAGATACGCAGTATTTT.

This sequence joins TRBV27 and TRBJ2-1; 8 nucleotides agree with TRBD2. Germline CDR1 and CDR2: MNHEY and SMNVEV (reference sequence). This CDR3 region has 13 residues. Unmatched junction bases numbered 5, after V lost 6 bases and J lost 7 bases. As DNA, the CDR3 is TGTGCCAGCAGCCGGGGCGGGAGGAATGAGCAGTTCTTC. Amino acid sequence: CASSRGGRNEQFF.

This rearrangement joins TRBV19 to TRBJ2-7; 11 bases are shared with TRBD2. Germline V gene lookup returns CDR1 LNHDA and CDR2 SQIVND (reference sequence). J gave up 5 bases and V 8 bases, and 11 bases lay outside the gene matches. CDR3 length equals 15 residues. The CDR3 spells CASSRSSGGHHEQYF. Here the CDR3 DNA reads TGTGCCAGTTCCCGGTCTAGCGGGGGGCACCACGAGCAGTACTTC.

The V call is TRBV6-1, the J call TRBJ2-7, with D perhaps TRBD1 or TRBD2 (5 bases each). Germline V gene lookup returns CDR1 MNHNS and CDR2 SASEGT. The V gene lost 3 bases and the J gene lost 6 bases, with 15 bases spanning the gap. CDR3 length: 14 amino acids. The CDR3 DNA reads TGTGCCAGCAGTGATCGGGACCCCCCCCGCGAGCAGTACTTC. Encoded protein: CASSDRDPPREQYF.